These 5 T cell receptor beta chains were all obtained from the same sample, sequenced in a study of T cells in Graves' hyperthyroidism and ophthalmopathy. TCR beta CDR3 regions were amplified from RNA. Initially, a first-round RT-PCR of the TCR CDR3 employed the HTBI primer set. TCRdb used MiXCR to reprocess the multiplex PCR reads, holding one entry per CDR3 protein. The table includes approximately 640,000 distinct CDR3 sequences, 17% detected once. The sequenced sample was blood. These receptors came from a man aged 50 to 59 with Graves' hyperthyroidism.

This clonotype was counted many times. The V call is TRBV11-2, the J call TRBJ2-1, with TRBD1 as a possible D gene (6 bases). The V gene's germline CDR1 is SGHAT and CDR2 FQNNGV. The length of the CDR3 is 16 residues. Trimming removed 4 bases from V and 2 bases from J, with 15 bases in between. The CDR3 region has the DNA TGTGCCAGCAGCTCCATCAGAGGGGGAGCCTACAATGAGCAGTTCTTC. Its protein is CASSSIRGGAYNEQFF.

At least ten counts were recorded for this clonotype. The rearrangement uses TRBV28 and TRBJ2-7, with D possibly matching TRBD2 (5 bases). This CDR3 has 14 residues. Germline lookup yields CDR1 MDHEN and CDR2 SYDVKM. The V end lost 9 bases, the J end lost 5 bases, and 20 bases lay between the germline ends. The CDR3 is CASLSGTASHEQYF. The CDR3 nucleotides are TGTGCCAGTTTATCGGGAACAGCGTCCCACGAGCAGTACTTC.

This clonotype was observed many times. DNA for the CDR3: TGCAGTGCTAGTAGCCCCCTGATGAGGTACGAGCAGTACTTC. Encoded protein: CSASSPLMRYEQYF. The gene calls are TRBV20-1 and TRBJ2-7; D unresolved. CDR1 and CDR2 (germline): DFQATT, SNEGSKA (reference sequence). V lost 3 bases and J lost 4, with 16 bases in between. CDR3 length equals 14 residues.

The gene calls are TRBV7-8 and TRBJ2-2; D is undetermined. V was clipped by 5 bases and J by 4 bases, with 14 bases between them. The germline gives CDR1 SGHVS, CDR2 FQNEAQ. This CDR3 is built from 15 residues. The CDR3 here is CASSPDGLSTGELFF. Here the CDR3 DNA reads TGTGCCAGCAGCCCTGACGGTCTTAGCACCGGGGAGCTGTTTTTT.

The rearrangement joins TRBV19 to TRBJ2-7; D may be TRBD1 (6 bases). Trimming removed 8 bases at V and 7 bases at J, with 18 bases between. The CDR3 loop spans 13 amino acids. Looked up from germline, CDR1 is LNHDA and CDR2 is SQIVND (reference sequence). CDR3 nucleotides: TGTGCCAGTTCAGGGGCCTCGGGTGGAGAGCAGTACTTC. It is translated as CASSGASGGEQYF.